This T cell receptor (beta chain) stems from a study of T cell responses to AZD1222 COVID-19 vaccine. TCRdb's copy holds only in-frame clones and misses some; the assay was immunoSEQ multiplex PCR. The data contain 40,000 to 60,000 clones, approximately 90% of them singletons. Germline loops: CDR1 KGHSH, CDR2 LQKENI. CDR3 length: 18 amino acids. V lost 3 bases and J lost 0; bases outside the gene matches: 10. The source material was peripheral blood, sampled 28 days after the second AZD1222 dose. The clonotype comes from an adult who received the AZD1222 COVID-19 vaccine. This chain joins TRBV18 and TRBJ1-4, with 7 nucleotides matching TRBD1. The CDR3: CASSPLRQGATTNEKLFF. For the CDR3, the DNA is TGTGCCAGCTCACCCCTAAGACAGGGCGCAACAACTAATGAAAAACTGTTTTTT.